The 16 T cell receptor beta chains listed next were all sequenced from one sample in a study of blood T cell repertoires in COVID-19. Libraries were prepared by immunoSEQ multiplex PCR; TCRdb keeps only in-frame clonotypes and omits some of them. Of 200,000 to 250,000 clones listed, approximately 92% are singletons. Sequenced material: PBMCs or T cells enriched from blood (not recorded which). The receptors here all came from a woman between 18 and 30 years old in a cohort exposed to, infected with or recovered from COVID-19 (not recorded which).

The V gene is TRBV6-5, the J gene TRBJ1-3, with D tentatively TRBD1 (5 bases). The V gene lost 4 bases and the J gene lost 0 bases, with 13 bases spanning the gap. The germline V gene has CDR1 MNHEY and CDR2 SVGAGI. The CDR3 has 16 amino acids. This CDR3 is CASSFAGPHSGNTIYF. As DNA, the CDR3 is TGTGCCAGCAGTTTTGCAGGGCCGCACTCTGGAAACACCATATATTTT.

The table lists this clone with a few counts. The rearrangement links TRBV6-5 to TRBJ2-2, with D hard to call. V dropped 2 bases and J dropped 1 base, with 5 bases sitting between them. This CDR3 has 14 residues. From germline, CDR1 is MNHEY and CDR2 SVGAGI. The CDR3 DNA reads TGTGCCAGCAGTTACGGAGAGAACACCGGGGAGCTGTTTTTT. Translated, it gives CASSYGENTGELFF.

This rearrangement joins TRBV9 to TRBJ2-2; no clear D. The germline CDR1 and CDR2 sequences are SGDLS and YYNGEE. The length of the CDR3 is 13 residues. The V end lost 8 bases, the J end lost 0 bases, and 8 bases lay between the germline ends. CDR3 amino acids: CASAMPNTGELFF. DNA of the CDR3: TGTGCCAGTGCGATGCCGAACACCGGGGAGCTGTTTTTT. Variable domain in full (rest from reference TRBV9 and TRBJ2-2): DSGVTQTPKHLITATGQRVTLRCSPRSGDLSVYWYQQSLDQGLQFLIQYYNGEERAKGNILERFSAQQFPDLHSELNLSSLELGDSALYFCASAMPNTGELFFGEGSRLTVL.

This clone turned up a few times. The chain links TRBV6-1 to TRBJ2-7; D is possibly TRBD2 (5 bases). Germline CDR1 MNHNS, CDR2 SASEGT. V was trimmed by 2 bases and J by 1 base, leaving 9 bases between them. The CDR3 length is 14 residues. This CDR3 reads CASSENLASYEQYF. Here the CDR3 DNA reads TGTGCCAGCAGTGAAAACCTAGCTTCCTACGAGCAGTACTTC.

This clone was seen just once. The V call is TRBV5-1, the J call TRBJ2-7; perhaps TRBD2 as D (5 bases). There are 14 residues in the CDR3. The germline V gene encodes CDR1 SGHRS and CDR2 YFSETQ. V was cut by 4 bases and J by 4 bases, with 15 bases left in between. Here the CDR3 DNA reads TGCGCCAGCAGCACCGGAGTCGGACTTTACGAGCAGTACTTC. Translation: CASSTGVGLYEQYF.

The genes are TRBV28 and TRBJ2-3, with D perhaps TRBD1 (6 bases). Germline CDR1 MDHEN, CDR2 SYDVKM. The ends were cut back, 5 bases at V and 5 bases at J, with 17 bases in the middle. The CDR3 totals 15 residues. CDR3 DNA: TGTGCCAGCAGTGGGGTGAACAGGGAAATAGATACGCAGTATTTT. The encoded protein is CASSGVNREIDTQYF.

J is TRBJ2-2 and V is TRBV4-1; 12 bases align to TRBD2. With V trimmed by 1 base and J by 7 bases, 4 bases remained unmatched. Germline-derived CDR1 and CDR2 are MGHRA and YSYEKL. CDR3 length equals 16 residues. CDR3 sequence: CASSQGLAGDGGELFF. In nucleotides, the CDR3 is TGCGCCAGCAGCCAAGGACTAGCGGGAGACGGCGGGGAGCTGTTTTTT.

The V call is TRBV2, the J call TRBJ2-1; 8 positions agree with TRBD2. The CDR3 has 17 residues. CDR1 SNHLY and CDR2 FYNNEI come from the germline V gene. With 4 bases clipped from V and 0 bases from J, the junction kept 8 bases outside the gene matches. The CDR3 is CASSVVRGGSSYNEQFF. CDR3 nucleotides: TGTGCCAGCAGTGTTGTTCGGGGGGGAAGCTCCTACAATGAGCAGTTCTTC.

The J gene is TRBJ1-1, the V gene TRBV25-1; 10 bases match TRBD1. There are 13 residues in the CDR3. V trimming: 4 bases; J trimming: 4 bases; junction bases outside the gene matches: 0. Germline loops: CDR1 MGHDK, CDR2 SYGVNS. Here the CDR3 reads CASSGTGGTEAFF. The CDR3 bases are TGTGCCAGCAGTGGGACAGGGGGCACTGAAGCTTTCTTT.

The CDR3 bases are TGCGCCAGCAGAAAAGGGACTAGCGGGAGGGGGCAGGGTACGCAGTATTTT. This translates into CASRKGTSGRGQGTQYF. The V and J genes are TRBV10-1 and TRBJ2-3; 16 positions agree with TRBD2. The CDR3 runs to 17 residues. The trim removed 6 bases at V and 8 bases at J, leaving 11 bases unmatched. Germline CDR1 reads WNHNN; CDR2 reads SYGVQD (reference sequence).

This chain links TRBV12-3 or TRBV12-4 with TRBJ1-2, with 8 bases that match TRBD1. V gave up 3 bases and J gave up 6 bases; unmatched junction bases: 3. This CDR3 is 13 amino acids long. CDR3 region: CASSFGRGHGYTF. Written as DNA, the CDR3 is TGTGCCAGCAGTTTCGGCAGGGGGCATGGCTACACCTTC.

The chain uses TRBV4-1 and TRBJ1-2; D call uncertain. Germline V gene sequence: CDR1 MGHRA, CDR2 YSYEKL. The CDR3 consists of 15 residues. Trimming shortened V by 4 bases and J by 8 bases, and 20 bases separated the two germline ends. The CDR3 protein is CASSPDSSGTQGYTF. Written as DNA, the CDR3 is TGCGCCAGCAGCCCCGATTCCTCGGGAACTCAGGGCTACACCTTC.

The genes are TRBV19 and TRBJ2-1, with 11 bases that match TRBD2. V trimming: 7 bases; J trimming: 8 bases; junction bases outside the gene matches: 10. The CDR3 totals 15 residues. Per germline, CDR1 LNHDA and CDR2 SQIVND (reference sequence). The CDR3 reads CASKPTSGSRDEQFF. For the CDR3, the DNA is TGTGCCAGTAAGCCTACTAGCGGGAGTAGAGATGAGCAGTTCTTC.

V usage is TRBV3-1 (or the pseudogene TRBV3-2) and J usage is TRBJ2-1; 7 bases align to TRBD2. The CDR3 is made up of 16 amino acids. In germline, CDR1 is LGHDT, CDR2 YNNKEL (reference sequence). The V segment lost 4 bases and the J segment 0 bases; nucleotides outside the gene matches: 6. CDR3 protein: CASSLGSGTSYNEQFF. The CDR3, as DNA: TGTGCCAGCAGCCTAGGGAGCGGGACCTCCTACAATGAGCAGTTCTTC.

V and J are TRBV3-1 (or the pseudogene TRBV3-2) and TRBJ2-1; D gene ambiguous. Trimming left V 4 bases short and J 10 bases short, with 8 bases between. Germline V gene sequence: CDR1 LGHDT, CDR2 YNNKEL (reference sequence). This CDR3 has 11 amino acids. The CDR3 sequence: CASSLEREQFF. CDR3 DNA sequence: TGTGCCAGCAGCCTGGAGCGAGAGCAGTTCTTC.

The chain is built from TRBV9 and TRBJ1-3; D remains ambiguous. The CDR3 length is 14 residues. Deletions cut 3 bases from V and 0 bases from J, with 7 bases between. Germline CDR1 SGDLS, CDR2 YYNGEE. In nucleotides, the CDR3 is TGTGCCAGCAGCGATGACACCTCTGGAAACACCATATATTTT. Amino acid sequence: CASSDDTSGNTIYF.